This passage covers 26 T cell receptor beta chains from one sample sequenced in a study of T-cell reconstitution after alpha-beta-depleted transplantation in children. TCRbeta library preparation incorporated unique molecular identifiers. TCRdb independently ran MiXCR on the PCR reads; one entry per CDR3 protein. Among roughly 420,000 distinct CDR3 sequences listed, roughly 17% were seen once. The sample was PBMCs, mostly from graft donor cells, taken 360 days after TCRalphabeta/CD19-depleted stem cell transplant. These receptors originate from a boy under two years old who had a stem cell transplant for Wiskott-Aldrich syndrome, so the T cells may come from the graft donor.

The gene calls are TRBV7-2 and TRBJ2-7; D call uncertain. The CDR3 extends over 9 amino acids. Trimming took 2 bases from V and 13 from J, leaving 6 bases between them. Germline loops: CDR1 SGHTA, CDR2 FQGNSA. CDR3 sequence (DNA): TGTGCCAGCAGCTTATCGACATACTTC. Protein product: CASSLSTYF.

V is TRBV12-3 or TRBV12-4 and J is TRBJ1-5; tentative D call: TRBD1 (6 bases). V lost 1 base and J 2 bases, leaving 15 bases between the germline ends. The CDR3 loop spans 17 amino acids. The CDR3 sequence: CASSLGVDRGGNQPQHF. Here the CDR3 DNA reads TGTGCCAGCAGTTTAGGGGTGGACAGAGGAGGCAATCAGCCCCAGCATTTT.

V is TRBV20-1 and J is TRBJ2-4, with D maybe TRBD1 (6 bases). V lost 3 bases and J 3 bases, leaving 9 bases between the germline ends. CDR1 is DFQATT and CDR2 is SNEGSKA in the germline V gene (reference sequence). This CDR3 comprises 13 residues. The CDR3: CSARAGVKNIQYF. For the CDR3, the DNA is TGCAGTGCTAGGGCAGGGGTCAAAAACATTCAGTACTTC.

This clonotype was observed at least ten times. Here the CDR3 reads CASGRGTDTQYF. CDR3 nucleotide sequence: TGTGCCAGCGGGCGGGGCACAGATACGCAGTATTTT. The rearrangement links TRBV11-1 to TRBJ2-3, with D possibly TRBD2 on 5 matching bases. The CDR3 sequence is 12 residues long. Germline CDR1 SGHAT, CDR2 FQDESV (reference sequence). The V gene lost 8 bases and the J gene lost 1 base, with 7 bases spanning the gap.

The chain combines TRBV4-1 with TRBJ2-5, with 8 nucleotides matching TRBD1. Per the germline V gene, CDR1 is MGHRA and CDR2 is YSYEKL. The CDR3 totals 15 residues. Unmatched junction bases numbered 2, after V lost 1 base and J lost 1 base. This CDR3 is CASSQGDRFQETQYF. The DNA of the CDR3 is TGCGCCAGCAGCCAAGGGGACAGGTTCCAAGAGACCCAGTACTTC.

In this sample, this clonotype turned up a few times. The rearrangement joins TRBV12-3 or TRBV12-4 to TRBJ2-7; D gene ambiguous. The length of the CDR3 is 13 residues. The V end was cut by 4 bases, the J end by 4 bases, with 11 bases between. The CDR3 DNA reads TGTGCCAGCAGTTCCCCTACCGGATACGAGCAGTACTTC. As protein: CASSSPTGYEQYF.

This clonotype has at least ten counts. The chain is built from TRBV9 and TRBJ1-1; 8 nucleotides match TRBD1. Germline V lookup: CDR1 SGDLS, CDR2 YYNGEE. This CDR3 contains 13 residues. V dropped 2 bases and J dropped 11; count of bases not matched to a gene: 8. The DNA for the CDR3 is TGTGCCAGCAGCGTGAGCGGACAGGGTGTGGCTTTCTTT. This gives the protein CASSVSGQGVAFF.

This clonotype was observed a handful of times. V and J are TRBV27 and TRBJ2-2; 9 bases match TRBD1. This CDR3 comprises 16 residues. Trimming cost V 2 bases and J 7 bases; bases outside gene matches: 8. Germline loops: CDR1 MNHEY, CDR2 SMNVEV (reference sequence). CDR3: CASSLGGTGWFGELFF. In nucleotides, the CDR3 is TGTGCCAGCAGTTTAGGGGGGACAGGGTGGTTCGGGGAGCTGTTTTTT.

This chain joins TRBV7-9 and TRBJ2-2; TRBD1 matches 7 bases. With 7 bases clipped from V and 1 base from J, the junction kept 6 bases outside the gene matches. The CDR3 extends over 15 amino acids. CDR1 and CDR2 (germline): SEHNR, FQNEAQ (reference sequence). The CDR3 sequence: CASKNRGGNTGELFF. Written as DNA, the CDR3 is TGTGCCAGCAAAAACAGGGGCGGGAACACCGGGGAGCTGTTTTTT.

This chain uses TRBV7-2 with TRBJ2-7; D ambiguous. This CDR3 is 14 amino acids long. V lost 2 bases and J lost 3, with 11 bases in between. Germline V CDR1 and CDR2: SGHTA, FQGNSA. Written as DNA, the CDR3 is TGTGCCAGCAGCTTAAGGAAGACGGACTACGAGCAGTACTTC. As protein: CASSLRKTDYEQYF.

This clonotype was found a few times. The chain employs TRBV5-1 and TRBJ2-2, with D uncertain. This CDR3 contains 17 residues. Germline V gene lookup returns CDR1 SGHRS and CDR2 YFSETQ. Trimming removed 2 bases at V and 5 bases at J, with 19 bases between. The CDR3 spells CASSFPGGGRQTGELFF. CDR3 nucleotides: TGCGCCAGCAGCTTCCCCGGTGGCGGACGGCAGACCGGGGAGCTGTTTTTT.

The rearrangement uses TRBV12-3 or TRBV12-4 and TRBJ1-1, with D unresolved. CDR3 length: 14 residues. With 6 bases removed from V and 1 base from J, the gap between germline ends came to 12 bases. The CDR3 sequence: CASRAAGANTEAFF. CDR3 DNA sequence: TGTGCCAGCAGGGCTGCTGGTGCGAACACTGAAGCTTTCTTT.

V usage is TRBV7-9 and J usage is TRBJ2-5, with TRBD2 matching 7 bases. V shed 8 bases and J 2 bases; nucleotides not matched to a gene: 11. The CDR3 is made up of 15 amino acids. Per the germline V gene, CDR1 is SEHNR and CDR2 is FQNEAQ (reference sequence). CDR3 amino acids: CASGWTSSLQETQYF. CDR3 sequence (DNA): TGTGCCAGCGGGTGGACTAGTAGCCTTCAAGAGACCCAGTACTTC. The entire variable domain, with the rest obtained from reference TRBV7-9 and TRBJ2-5, is as follows: DTGVSQNPRHKITKRGQNVTFRCDPISEHNRLYWYRQTLGQGPEFLTYFQNEAQLEKSRLLSDRFSAERPKGSFSTLEIQRTEQGDSAMYLCASGWTSSLQETQYFGPGTRLLVL.

The CDR3 spells CASSLVPQRETNNEQFF. The CDR3 nucleotides read TGTGCCAGCAGCTTAGTGCCCCAGCGGGAGACAAACAATGAGCAGTTCTTC. The rearrangement uses TRBV11-2 and TRBJ2-1; 8 bases are a match to TRBD2. Germline loops: CDR1 SGHAT, CDR2 FQNNGV. Trimming cost V 1 base and J 5 bases; bases outside gene matches: 10. CDR3 length equals 17 residues.

The table lists this clonotype with a few counts. The chain is built from TRBV24-1 and TRBJ2-3; D not certain. The CDR3 totals 13 residues. With 9 bases removed from V and 0 bases from J, the gap between germline ends came to 9 bases. Germline CDR1 and CDR2: KGHDR and SFDVKD. The CDR3 reads CATSGYSTDTQYF. The CDR3 nucleotides are TGTGCCACCTCAGGTTATAGCACAGATACGCAGTATTTT.

This clonotype has more than one count but fewer than ten. CDR3 protein: CSASRVGGNQPQHF. The CDR3 DNA follows: TGCAGTGCTAGTAGGGTGGGGGGCAATCAGCCCCAGCATTTT. The chain joins TRBV20-1 to TRBJ1-5; tentatively, D is TRBD1 (5 bases). CDR3 length: 14 amino acids. Between the trimmed V and J ends, which lost 3 bases and 2 bases, there was a span of 11 bases. The germline gives CDR1 DFQATT, CDR2 SNEGSKA (reference sequence).

The chain is built from TRBV4-1 and TRBJ2-2, with 10 bases matching TRBD2. The germline CDR1 and CDR2 sequences are MGHRA and YSYEKL. The CDR3 totals 15 residues. V dropped 6 bases and J dropped 6; count of bases not matched to a gene: 7. The CDR3: CASSQSGGGAGELFF. The CDR3 DNA reads as TGCGCCAGCAGTCAAAGCGGGGGGGGCGCCGGGGAGCTGTTTTTT.

This clonotype was recorded a few times. This chain links TRBV20-1 with TRBJ1-3; D may be TRBD1 (5 bases). The CDR3 is 13 residues long. Germline assignment: CDR1 DFQATT and CDR2 SNEGSKA (reference sequence). Trimming took 1 base from V and 4 from J, leaving 8 bases between them. The CDR3 coding sequence is TGCAGTGCTAGAGCAGGGTCCGGAAACACCATATATTTT. Its translation: CSARAGSGNTIYF.

This chain joins TRBV5-1 and TRBJ2-1; no clear D gene. In germline, CDR1 is SGHRS, CDR2 YFSETQ. This CDR3 is 11 amino acids long. V lost 0 bases and J 12 bases, leaving 7 bases between the germline ends. For the CDR3, the DNA is TGCGCCAGCAGCTTGGAGGATAGGCAGTTCTTC. Protein sequence: CASSLEDRQFF.

This chain connects TRBV7-8 to TRBJ2-2, with TRBD2 identical over 10 bases. Germline V gene sequence: CDR1 SGHVS, CDR2 FQNEAQ. V lost 5 bases to trimming and J lost 2 bases; unmatched junction nucleotides: 5. This CDR3 comprises 16 residues. The CDR3 loop is CASSHRTSGNTGELFF. The CDR3 nucleotides read TGTGCCAGCAGCCACCGGACTAGCGGCAACACCGGGGAGCTGTTTTTT.

The V call is TRBV23-1, the J call TRBJ2-7, with unresolved D. TRBV23-1 is given ORF status, its function remaining uncertain. V gave up 2 bases and J gave up 3 bases, with 11 bases separating them. This CDR3 has 14 amino acids. The CDR3 reads CASSQDRIGYEQYF. The CDR3 coding sequence is TGCGCCAGCAGTCAAGATAGGATAGGCTACGAGCAGTACTTC.

The rearrangement uses TRBV12-3 or TRBV12-4 and TRBJ2-7, with 8 bases identical to TRBD1. J lost 2 bases, V lost 1 base, and 4 bases had no gene match. The CDR3 spans 15 residues. For the CDR3, the DNA is TGTGCCAGCAGTTTAGTTCCCAGGGGGCCCTACGAGCAGTACTTC. Translated: CASSLVPRGPYEQYF.

The chain uses TRBV4-1 and TRBJ2-5, with TRBD2 matching over 14 bases. The junction had 3 bases not matched to a gene; V was cut back by 5 bases and J by 7 bases. The CDR3 is 14 residues long. Germline CDR1 is MGHRA and CDR2 is YSYEKL. The CDR3 loop is CASSLGLAGGTQYF. The CDR3 DNA reads TGCGCCAGCAGCTTAGGACTAGCGGGAGGGACCCAGTACTTC.

The rearrangement links TRBV28 to TRBJ1-4; the D gene is possibly TRBD1 (5 bases). The CDR3 covers 15 residues. The V end was cut by 5 bases, the J end by 8 bases, with 18 bases between. Germline assignment: CDR1 MDHEN and CDR2 SYDVKM. CDR3 region: CASSAPGGLAEKLFF. CDR3 coding DNA: TGTGCCAGCAGTGCCCCCGGGGGTCTAGCCGAAAAACTGTTTTTT.

This clonotype occurred a few times. The J gene is TRBJ2-7, the V gene TRBV12-3 or TRBV12-4; the D is unclear. V was clipped by 3 bases and J by 6 bases, with 18 bases between them. This CDR3 contains 15 residues. This CDR3 reads CASSFESRPLFEQYF. The CDR3 region has the DNA TGTGCCAGCAGTTTCGAGAGTCGACCGCTTTTCGAGCAGTACTTC.

The chain recombines TRBV7-2 with TRBJ2-4, with TRBD2 identical over 7 bases. The V segment lost 11 bases and the J segment 5 bases; nucleotides outside the gene matches: 24. The germline V gene encodes CDR1 SGHTA and CDR2 FQGNSA. This CDR3 comprises 18 residues. This CDR3 is CAFSLALAEPLAENIQYF. The DNA of the CDR3 is TGTGCCTTCAGTCTGGCGCTAGCGGAACCCCTAGCGGAAAACATTCAGTACTTC.